The present TCR beta chain was sequenced within a study of blood T cell repertoires in COVID-19. Study-level information: Sources were T cells, B-cell-depleted T cells, or PBMCs; the material itself was cDNA or gDNA.

Per germline, CDR1 SGHAT and CDR2 FQNNGV. With 0 bases removed from V and 1 base from J, the gap between germline ends came to 12 bases. CDR3 size: 17 residues. Original processing notes: Amplification with reference gene primers provided the estimates of nucleated cell counts. Measured with immunoSEQ multiplex PCR; TCRdb has only the in-frame clones, and not every one. V, J and clone size were drawn from that table, and D and trimming were deduced from the DNA. The sample has 140,000 to 150,000 clones; 88% are singletons. Participants' reported clinical history set cohort assignment. The rearrangement uses TRBV11-2 and TRBJ2-2; tentative D call: TRBD2 (6 bases). Sequenced sample: PBMCs or T cells enriched from blood (not recorded which). The origin of this receptor is a woman aged 25 to 39 with acute COVID-19. The CDR3: CASSLEPERVNTGELFF. Here the CDR3 DNA reads TGTGCCAGCAGCTTAGAACCTGAGCGGGTGAACACCGGGGAGCTGTTTTTT. The entire variable domain, with the rest obtained from reference TRBV11-2 and TRBJ2-2, is as follows: EAGVAQSPRYKIIEKRQSVAFWCNPISGHATLYWYQQILGQGPKLLIQFQNNGVVDDSQLPKDRFSAERLKGVDSTLKIQPAKLEDSAVYLCASSLEPERVNTGELFFGEGSRLTVL.